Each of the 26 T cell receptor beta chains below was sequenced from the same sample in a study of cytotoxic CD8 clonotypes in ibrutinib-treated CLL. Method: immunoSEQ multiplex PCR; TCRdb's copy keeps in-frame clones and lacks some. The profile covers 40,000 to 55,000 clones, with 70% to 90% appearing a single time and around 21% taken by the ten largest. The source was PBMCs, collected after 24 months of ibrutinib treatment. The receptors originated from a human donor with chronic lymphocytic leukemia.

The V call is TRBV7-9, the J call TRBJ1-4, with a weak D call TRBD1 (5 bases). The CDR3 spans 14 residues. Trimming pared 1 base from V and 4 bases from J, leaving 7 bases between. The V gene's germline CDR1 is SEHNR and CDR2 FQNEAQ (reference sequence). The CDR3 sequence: CASSLGQGNEKLFF. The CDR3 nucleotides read TGTGCCAGCAGCTTAGGGCAGGGTAATGAAAAACTGTTTTTT.

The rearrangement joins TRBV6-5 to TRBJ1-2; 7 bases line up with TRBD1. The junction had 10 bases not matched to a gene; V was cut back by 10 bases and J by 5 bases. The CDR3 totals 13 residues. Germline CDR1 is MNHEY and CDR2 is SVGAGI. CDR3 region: CATLNRDRYGYTF. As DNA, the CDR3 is TGTGCCACCCTGAACCGGGACAGATATGGCTACACCTTC.

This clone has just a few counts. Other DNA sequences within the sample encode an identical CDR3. The CDR3 sequence: CASSYSGGSGNTIYF. As DNA, the CDR3 is TGTGCCAGCAGTTACTCGGGAGGCTCTGGAAACACCATATATTTT. The V gene is TRBV6-5, the J gene TRBJ1-3; the D is unclear. The germline V gene encodes CDR1 MNHEY and CDR2 SVGAGI. V was clipped by 0 bases and J by 0 bases, with 6 bases between them. The CDR3 is made up of 15 amino acids.

The CDR3 sequence: CASNHPASGRAYEQYF. The CDR3, as DNA: TGTGCCAGCAATCACCCTGCTAGCGGGAGAGCTTACGAGCAGTACTTC. The rearrangement links TRBV6-6 to TRBJ2-7; 10 bases align to TRBD2. Per germline, CDR1 MNHNY and CDR2 SVGAGI (reference sequence). This CDR3 region has 16 residues. The trim removed 7 bases at V and 4 bases at J, leaving 13 bases unmatched.

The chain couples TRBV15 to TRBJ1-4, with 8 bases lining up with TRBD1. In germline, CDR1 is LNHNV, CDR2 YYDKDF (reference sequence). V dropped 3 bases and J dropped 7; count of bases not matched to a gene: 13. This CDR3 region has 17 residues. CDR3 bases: TGTGCCACCAGCAGGCAATTGACAGGGGCTGAGGGTGAAAAACTGTTTTTT. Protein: CATSRQLTGAEGEKLFF.

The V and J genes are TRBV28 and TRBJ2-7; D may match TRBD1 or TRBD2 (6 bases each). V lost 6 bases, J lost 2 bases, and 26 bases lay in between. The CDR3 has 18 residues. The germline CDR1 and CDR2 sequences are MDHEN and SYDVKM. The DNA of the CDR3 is TGTGCCAGCAGCAAACCCCTACGGGGGCAAAGTTCTCCCTACGAGCAGTACTTC. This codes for CASSKPLRGQSSPYEQYF.

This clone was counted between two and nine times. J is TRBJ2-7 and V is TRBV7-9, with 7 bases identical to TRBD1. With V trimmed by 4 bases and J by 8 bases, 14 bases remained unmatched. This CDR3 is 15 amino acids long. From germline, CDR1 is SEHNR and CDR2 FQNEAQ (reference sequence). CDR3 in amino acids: CASSSDGQATGQQYF. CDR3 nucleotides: TGTGCCAGCAGCTCGGACGGACAGGCGACTGGCCAGCAGTACTTC.

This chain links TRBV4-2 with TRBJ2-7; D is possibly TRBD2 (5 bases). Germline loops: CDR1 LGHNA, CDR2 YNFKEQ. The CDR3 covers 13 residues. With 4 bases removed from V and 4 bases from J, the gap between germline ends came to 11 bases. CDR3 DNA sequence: TGTGCCAGCAGCCCCGGTGGGAGTTACGAGCAGTACTTC. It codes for CASSPGGSYEQYF.

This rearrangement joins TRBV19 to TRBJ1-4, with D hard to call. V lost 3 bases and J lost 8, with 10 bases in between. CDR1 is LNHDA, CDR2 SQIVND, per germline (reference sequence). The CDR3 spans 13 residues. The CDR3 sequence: CASSIGVAEKLFF. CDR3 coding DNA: TGTGCCAGTAGTATCGGGGTGGCGGAAAAACTGTTTTTT.

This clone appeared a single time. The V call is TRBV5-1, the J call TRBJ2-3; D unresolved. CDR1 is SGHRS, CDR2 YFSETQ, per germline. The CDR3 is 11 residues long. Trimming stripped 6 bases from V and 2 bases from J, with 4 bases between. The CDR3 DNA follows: TGCGCCAGCAAGGACACAGATACGCAGTATTTT. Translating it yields CASKDTDTQYF.

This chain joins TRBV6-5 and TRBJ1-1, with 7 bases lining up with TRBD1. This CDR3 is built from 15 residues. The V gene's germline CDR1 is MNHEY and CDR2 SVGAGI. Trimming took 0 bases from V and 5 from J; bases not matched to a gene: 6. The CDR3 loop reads CASSYSPDRATEAFF. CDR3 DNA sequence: TGTGCCAGCAGTTACTCGCCCGACAGGGCTACTGAAGCTTTCTTT.

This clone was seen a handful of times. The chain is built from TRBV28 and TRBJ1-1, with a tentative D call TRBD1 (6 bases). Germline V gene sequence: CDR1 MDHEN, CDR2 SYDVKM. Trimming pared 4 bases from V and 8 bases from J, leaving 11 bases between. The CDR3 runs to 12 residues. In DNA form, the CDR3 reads TGTGCCAGCAGTTCGTACAGGGTCGAAGCTTTCTTT. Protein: CASSSYRVEAFF.

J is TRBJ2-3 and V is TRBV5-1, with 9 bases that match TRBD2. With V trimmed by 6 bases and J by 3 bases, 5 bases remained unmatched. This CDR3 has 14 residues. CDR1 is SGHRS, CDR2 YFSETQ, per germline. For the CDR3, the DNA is TGCGCCAGCAAGGCGGGAGGGCCGACAGATACGCAGTATTTT. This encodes CASKAGGPTDTQYF.

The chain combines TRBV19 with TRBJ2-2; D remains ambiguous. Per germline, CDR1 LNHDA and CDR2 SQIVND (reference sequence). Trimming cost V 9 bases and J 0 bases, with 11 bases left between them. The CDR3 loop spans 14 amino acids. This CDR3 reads CASVGSANTGELFF. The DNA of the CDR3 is TGTGCCAGCGTCGGTTCTGCGAACACCGGGGAGCTGTTTTTT.

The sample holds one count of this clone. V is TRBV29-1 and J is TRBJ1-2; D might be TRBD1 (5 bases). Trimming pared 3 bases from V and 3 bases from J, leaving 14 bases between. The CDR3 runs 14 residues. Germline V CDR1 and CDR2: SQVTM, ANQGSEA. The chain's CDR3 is CSVEARGQHYGYTF. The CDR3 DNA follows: TGCAGCGTTGAGGCCCGGGGCCAGCACTATGGCTACACCTTC.

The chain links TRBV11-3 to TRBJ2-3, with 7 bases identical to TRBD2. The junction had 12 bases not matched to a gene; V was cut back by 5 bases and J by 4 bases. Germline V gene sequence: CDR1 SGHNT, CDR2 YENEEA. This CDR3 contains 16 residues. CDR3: CASSPGTNWGADTQYF. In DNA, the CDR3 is TGTGCCAGCAGCCCAGGGACTAACTGGGGCGCAGATACGCAGTATTTT.

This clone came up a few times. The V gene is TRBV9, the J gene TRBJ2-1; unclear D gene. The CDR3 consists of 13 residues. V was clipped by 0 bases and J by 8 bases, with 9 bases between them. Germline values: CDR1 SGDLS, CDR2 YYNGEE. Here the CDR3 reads CASSVEGRDEQFF. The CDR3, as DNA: TGTGCCAGCAGCGTAGAGGGAAGGGATGAGCAGTTCTTC.

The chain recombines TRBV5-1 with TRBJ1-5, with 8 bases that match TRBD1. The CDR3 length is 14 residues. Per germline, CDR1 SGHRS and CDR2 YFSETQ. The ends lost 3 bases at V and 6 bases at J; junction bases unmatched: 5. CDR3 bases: TGCGCCAGCAGCTCACTCGGACAGGGTCAGCCCCAGCATTTT. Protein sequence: CASSSLGQGQPQHF.

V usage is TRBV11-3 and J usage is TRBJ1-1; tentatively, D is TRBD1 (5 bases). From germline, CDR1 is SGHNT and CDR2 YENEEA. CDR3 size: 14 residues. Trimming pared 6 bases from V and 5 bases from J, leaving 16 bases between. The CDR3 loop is CASSLLLRGTEAFF. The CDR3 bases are TGTGCCAGCAGTTTATTACTGCGGGGGACTGAAGCTTTCTTT.

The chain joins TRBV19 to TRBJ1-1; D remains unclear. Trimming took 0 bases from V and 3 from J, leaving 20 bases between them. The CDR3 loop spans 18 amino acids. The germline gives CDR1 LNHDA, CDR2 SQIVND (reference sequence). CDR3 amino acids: CASSIDPTGMNVDTEAFF. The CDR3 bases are TGTGCCAGTAGTATAGATCCCACGGGGATGAACGTGGACACTGAAGCTTTCTTT.

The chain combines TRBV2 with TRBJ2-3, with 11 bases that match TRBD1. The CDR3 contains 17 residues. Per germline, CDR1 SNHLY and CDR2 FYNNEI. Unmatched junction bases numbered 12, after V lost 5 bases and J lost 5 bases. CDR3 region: CASSHSSGTGGQDTQYF. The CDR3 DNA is TGTGCCAGCAGTCACTCCTCCGGGACAGGGGGACAAGATACGCAGTATTTT.

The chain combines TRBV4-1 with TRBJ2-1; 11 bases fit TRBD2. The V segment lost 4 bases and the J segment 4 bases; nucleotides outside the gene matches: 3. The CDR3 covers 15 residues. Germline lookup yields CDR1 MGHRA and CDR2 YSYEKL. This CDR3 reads CASSLGLADYNEQFF. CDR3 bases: TGCGCCAGCAGCCTGGGACTAGCGGATTACAATGAGCAGTTCTTC.

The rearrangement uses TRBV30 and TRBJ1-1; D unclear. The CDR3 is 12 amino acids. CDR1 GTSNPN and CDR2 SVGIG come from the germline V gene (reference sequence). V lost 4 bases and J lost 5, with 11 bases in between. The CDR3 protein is CAWKYLGTEAFF. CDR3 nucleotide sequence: TGTGCCTGGAAGTACCTAGGTACTGAAGCTTTCTTT.

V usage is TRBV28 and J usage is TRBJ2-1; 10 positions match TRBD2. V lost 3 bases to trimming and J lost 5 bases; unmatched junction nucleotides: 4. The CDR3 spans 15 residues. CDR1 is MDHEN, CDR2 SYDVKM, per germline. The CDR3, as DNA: TGTGCCAGCAGTTTCGGACTAGCGGAAGACAATGAGCAGTTCTTC. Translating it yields CASSFGLAEDNEQFF.

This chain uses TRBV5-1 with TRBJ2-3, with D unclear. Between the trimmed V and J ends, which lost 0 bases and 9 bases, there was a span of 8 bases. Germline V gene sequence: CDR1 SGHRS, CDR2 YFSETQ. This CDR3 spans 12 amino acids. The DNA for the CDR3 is TGCGCCAGCAGCTTGGGGCAGGCGACGCAGTATTTT. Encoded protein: CASSLGQATQYF.

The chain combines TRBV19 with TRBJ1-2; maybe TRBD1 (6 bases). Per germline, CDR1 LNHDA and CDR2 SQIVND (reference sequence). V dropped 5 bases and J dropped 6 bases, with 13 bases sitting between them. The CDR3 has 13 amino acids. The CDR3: CASSWGRTDGYTF. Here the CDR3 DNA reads TGTGCCAGTAGTTGGGGGCGTACTGATGGCTACACCTTC. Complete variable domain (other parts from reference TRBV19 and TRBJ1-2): DGGITQSPKYLFRKEGQNVTLSCEQNLNHDAMYWYRQDPGQGLRLIYYSQIVNDFQKGDIAEGYSVSREKKESFPLTVTSAQKNPTAFYLCASSWGRTDGYTFGSGTRLTVV.